This T cell receptor (beta chain) was found in a study of CD8 T cells in Susac syndrome. With random hexamers, reverse transcription was performed on about 0.5 to 1 ug of RNA. TCRdb analysed the immunoSEQ multiplex PCR reads with MiXCR anew, one entry per CDR3 protein. The sample includes approximately 190,000 distinct CDR3 sequences, over 90% of them seen just once. This CDR3 comprises 16 residues. V shed 5 bases and J 2 bases; nucleotides not matched to a gene: 11. Germline CDR1 SGHAT, CDR2 FQNNGV. The sequence was collected from a human donor with Susac syndrome. Input material: CD8+ T cells from PBMCs. V gene TRBV11-2 combines with J gene TRBJ2-5; 7 positions agree with TRBD2. The CDR3, as DNA: TGTGCCAGCAGCCTGACTAGAGTGGGACTACAAGAGACCCAGTACTTC. It translates to CASSLTRVGLQETQYF.